The 29 T cell receptor beta chains presented below share a single source sample, sequenced in a study of T-cell memory formation after mild COVID-19. One entry per CDR3 protein results from TCRdb running MiXCR on the 5' RACE reads. The sample carries a few hundred thousand distinct CDR3 sequences, roughly 13% recorded once. Source material: PBMCs or a T cell subset sorted from them (not recorded which). Receptors were obtained from a man aged 18 to 30 who had mild COVID-19 (a few samples of this study predate the infection). Cell type and time point are not known.

The V and J genes are TRBV20-1 and TRBJ1-5; a possible D gene is TRBD1 (6 bases). The length of the CDR3 is 12 residues. V lost 2 bases to trimming and J lost 6 bases, with 8 bases between them. Germline-derived CDR1 and CDR2 are DFQATT and SNEGSKA (reference sequence). The CDR3 region has the DNA TGCAGTGCTAGATCCAGGGGTCAGCCCCAGCATTTT. Amino acid sequence: CSARSRGQPQHF.

CDR3 sequence: CASSPNDASEQETQYF. CDR3 nucleotides: TGTGCCAGCTCACCGAACGATGCATCAGAGCAAGAGACCCAGTACTTC. The V and J genes are TRBV18 and TRBJ2-5; D is ambiguous. This CDR3 is built from 16 residues. Germline CDR1 KGHSH, CDR2 LQKENI. The V and J ends lost 3 bases and 2 bases respectively, with 16 bases between them.

This chain connects TRBV9 to TRBJ1-6; TRBD1 is a possible D gene (5 bases). Germline CDR1 is SGDLS and CDR2 is YYNGEE. The CDR3 length is 16 residues. Trimming stripped 2 bases from V and 2 bases from J, with 11 bases between. The CDR3 DNA sequence: TGTGCCAGCAGCGTCAGCAGGGCTGCCTATAATTCACCCCTCCACTTT. Its protein is CASSVSRAAYNSPLHF.

The chain combines TRBV3-1 with TRBJ1-3; unclear D gene. The germline V gene encodes CDR1 LGHDT and CDR2 YNNKEL (reference sequence). Trimming left V 4 bases short and J 2 bases short, with 15 bases between. CDR3 length: 16 residues. The CDR3 loop is CASSPINSGTGNTIYF. In DNA, the CDR3 is TGTGCCAGCAGCCCGATCAATTCAGGTACTGGAAACACCATATATTTT.

This rearrangement joins TRBV4-2 to TRBJ2-1; TRBD2 might be the D (6 bases). V was pared by 2 bases and J by 11 bases, with 13 bases between. Germline CDR1 and CDR2: LGHNA and YNFKEQ. This CDR3 comprises 13 residues. CDR3 sequence (DNA): TGTGCCAGCAGCCAACCTCCTCGGGGGAAGCAGTTCTTC. Amino acid sequence: CASSQPPRGKQFF.

V gene TRBV6-2 or TRBV6-3 combines with J gene TRBJ2-7; maybe TRBD1 (5 bases). The CDR3 consists of 12 residues. Trimming cost V 7 bases and J 6 bases, with 13 bases left between them. The V gene's germline CDR1 is MNHEY and CDR2 SVGEGT. The CDR3 DNA reads as TGTGCCAGCATGAAGCAGGGCGGCGAGCAGTACTTC. This sequence encodes CASMKQGGEQYF.

In this sample, this clonotype turned up a few times. The chain is built from TRBV5-1 and TRBJ1-5, with D perhaps matching TRBD1 (6 bases). Germline CDR1 SGHRS, CDR2 YFSETQ. The CDR3 contains 16 residues. Deletions cut 0 bases from V and 3 bases from J, with 13 bases between. The CDR3 nucleotides are TGCGCCAGCAGCTTGGGGTTGCGGGACACCAATCAGCCCCAGCATTTT. Translating gives CASSLGLRDTNQPQHF.

The V gene is TRBV6-5, the J gene TRBJ1-6, with D possibly matching TRBD1 (6 bases). Germline CDR1 MNHEY, CDR2 SVGAGI. The CDR3 extends over 15 amino acids. V gave up 2 bases and J gave up 15 bases, with 20 bases separating them. Written as DNA, the CDR3 is TGTGCCAGCAGTTACGACGTAGCAGCGGCCAGGGGCCTCCACTTT. Translated, it gives CASSYDVAAARGLHF.

In nucleotides, the CDR3 is TGTGCCAGCAGTTACAGGGCAGTTAGCAATCAGCCCCAGCATTTT. Translation gives CASSYRAVSNQPQHF. This chain uses TRBV6-2 or TRBV6-3 with TRBJ1-5, with D unclear. Per the germline V gene, CDR1 is MNHEY and CDR2 is SVGEGT. The CDR3 spans 15 residues. The germline V and J ends were trimmed by 2 bases and 0 bases, with 8 bases remaining between them.

This clonotype has at least ten counts. This chain uses TRBV7-2 with TRBJ2-7; 8 bases match TRBD2. V dropped 4 bases and J dropped 0; count of bases not matched to a gene: 5. The CDR3 totals 15 residues. The germline V gene has CDR1 SGHTA and CDR2 FQGNSA. CDR3 residues: CASSSRGGHSYEQYV. DNA for the CDR3: TGTGCCAGCAGCTCCCGCGGGGGGCACTCCTACGAGCAGTACGTC.

There are many counts of this clonotype. This chain links TRBV5-6 with TRBJ1-5; D gene uncertain. The CDR3 loop spans 16 amino acids. V dropped 0 bases and J dropped 0 bases, with 10 bases sitting between them. Germline CDR1 is SGHDT and CDR2 is YYEEEE. The CDR3 coding sequence is TGTGCCAGCAGCTTGGGCGGGTATAATAGCAATCAGCCCCAGCATTTT. Translated: CASSLGGYNSNQPQHF. Looking up the rest from reference TRBV5-6 and TRBJ1-5 gives the full variable domain: DAGVTQSPTHLIKTRGQQVTLRCSPKSGHDTVSWYQQALGQGPQFIFQYYEEEERQRGNFPDRFSGHQFPNYSSELNVNALLLGDSALYLCASSLGGYNSNQPQHFGDGTRLSIL.

The rearrangement links TRBV3-1 to TRBJ1-1; D is ambiguous. Between the trimmed V and J ends, which lost 3 bases and 2 bases, there was a span of 10 bases. The CDR3 is 14 amino acids. Germline V lookup: CDR1 LGHDT, CDR2 YNNKEL (reference sequence). Written as DNA, the CDR3 is TGTGCCAGCAGCCACAAGGCCAGAAACACTGAAGCTTTCTTT. Residues: CASSHKARNTEAFF.

This clonotype was seen a handful of times. This sequence joins TRBV6-2 or TRBV6-3 and TRBJ2-5; 8 positions match TRBD1. Germline CDR1 is MNHEY and CDR2 is SVGEGT. This CDR3 is 15 amino acids long. The V and J ends lost 4 bases and 4 bases, in that order; junction bases with no gene match: 8. CDR3 coding DNA: TGTGCCAGCAGTTTGCCCTTCGGACAGGGAGAGACCCAGTACTTC. This gives the protein CASSLPFGQGETQYF.

The chain couples TRBV5-1 to TRBJ1-2; tentative D call: TRBD1 (5 bases). CDR3 length equals 14 residues. In germline, CDR1 is SGHRS, CDR2 YFSETQ. Trimming shortened V by 0 bases and J by 3 bases, and 9 bases separated the two germline ends. This CDR3 is CASSLGGVDYGYTF. DNA for the CDR3: TGCGCCAGCAGCTTGGGAGGGGTGGACTATGGCTACACCTTC.

This clonotype has more than one count but fewer than ten. The chain uses TRBV30 and TRBJ1-2; 8 positions agree with TRBD1. V lost 2 bases and J lost 5; bases outside the gene matches: 4. This CDR3 is built from 13 residues. Germline assignment: CDR1 GTSNPN and CDR2 SVGIG (reference sequence). CDR3 region: CAWSPGQGYGYTF. CDR3 coding DNA: TGTGCCTGGAGTCCAGGACAGGGATATGGCTACACCTTC.

The chain joins TRBV11-2 to TRBJ1-4, with a weak D call TRBD1 (6 bases). CDR1 and CDR2 from the germline V gene are SGHAT and FQNNGV. The V end was cut by 6 bases, the J end by 8 bases, with 19 bases between. This CDR3 is 15 amino acids long. CDR3 in amino acids: CASSYGGGFGEKLFF. The CDR3 bases are TGTGCCAGCAGTTACGGAGGGGGTTTCGGAGAAAAACTGTTTTTT. Combining the CDR3 with reference TRBV11-2 and TRBJ1-4 gives the whole variable domain EAGVAQSPRYKIIEKRQSVAFWCNPISGHATLYWYQQILGQGPKLLIQFQNNGVVDDSQLPKDRFSAERLKGVDSTLKIQPAKLEDSAVYLCASSYGGGFGEKLFFGSGTQLSVL.

There are a few counts of this clonotype. V and J are TRBV10-3 and TRBJ2-7, with no clear D. The CDR3 is made up of 11 amino acids. In germline, CDR1 is ENHRY, CDR2 SYGVKD. The ends were cut back, 3 bases at V and 2 bases at J, with 2 bases in the middle. The CDR3 nucleotides are TGTGCCATCAGTGATCCCTACGAGCAGTACTTC. Translating gives CAISDPYEQYF.

This clonotype was observed a few times. The chain combines TRBV18 with TRBJ2-2, with D possibly being TRBD2 (6 bases). Trimming removed 6 bases at V and 6 bases at J, with 20 bases between. CDR3 length: 16 residues. CDR1 KGHSH and CDR2 LQKENI come from the germline V gene. The DNA of the CDR3 is TGTGCCAGCTCTCGTGAACTAGCCGGGTTTGCCGGGGAGCTGTTTTTT. It is translated as CASSRELAGFAGELFF. Full variable domain (rest looked up from reference TRBV18 and TRBJ2-2): NAGVMQNPRHLVRRRGQEARLRCSPMKGHSHVYWYRQLPEEGLKFMVYLQKENIIDESGMPKERFSAEFPKEGPSILRIQQVVRGDSAAYFCASSRELAGFAGELFFGEGSRLTVL.

The rearrangement uses TRBV11-2 and TRBJ2-7, with 10 bases that match TRBD2. Germline V gene lookup returns CDR1 SGHAT and CDR2 FQNNGV. J gave up 2 bases and V 5 bases, and 6 bases lay outside the gene matches. This CDR3 comprises 15 residues. The CDR3 sequence: CASSIGLAAAYEQYF. Here the CDR3 DNA reads TGTGCCAGCAGCATAGGACTAGCGGCGGCCTACGAGCAGTACTTC.

J is TRBJ2-3 and V is TRBV20-1, with 7 bases fitting TRBD2. The germline gives CDR1 DFQATT, CDR2 SNEGSKA (reference sequence). The CDR3 consists of 14 residues. V was clipped by 3 bases and J by 1 base; unmatched bases: 4. The CDR3 nucleotides read TGCAGTGCTAGCGGGGGGAATCGCACAGATACGCAGTATTTT. This translates into CSASGGNRTDTQYF.

This clonotype was seen only a few times. The rearrangement joins TRBV5-1 to TRBJ2-7; 12 bases fit TRBD2. Per the germline V gene, CDR1 is SGHRS and CDR2 is YFSETQ. V was pared by 3 bases and J by 0 bases, with 4 bases of the junction left unmatched. The CDR3 loop spans 16 amino acids. The CDR3 sequence is CASSSTSGGSSYEQYF. The DNA of the CDR3 is TGCGCCAGCAGCTCGACTAGCGGGGGAAGCTCCTACGAGCAGTACTTC.

This clonotype was counted at least ten times. This chain joins TRBV5-6 and TRBJ2-7; D ambiguous. The CDR3 totals 13 residues. The V end was cut by 2 bases, the J end by 0 bases, with 6 bases between. Germline V gives CDR1 SGHDT, CDR2 YYEEEE. The CDR3 loop is CASSFTASYEQYF. DNA of the CDR3: TGTGCCAGCAGCTTCACAGCCTCCTACGAGCAGTACTTC.

This clonotype was seen more than once but under ten times. The chain is built from TRBV15 and TRBJ2-3; the match to TRBD1 covers 10 bases. V was pared by 8 bases and J by 4 bases, with 3 bases of the junction left unmatched. The germline CDR1 and CDR2 sequences are LNHNV and YYDKDF (reference sequence). The CDR3 covers 13 residues. The CDR3 nucleotides read TGTGCCACCCGGACAGGGGGAGCAGATACGCAGTATTTT. This encodes CATRTGGADTQYF.

This clonotype was picked up a small number of times. This sequence joins TRBV6-2 or TRBV6-3 and TRBJ2-2; D could derive from TRBD1 or TRBD2 (5 bases each). This CDR3 contains 13 residues. With 3 bases removed from V and 5 bases from J, the gap between germline ends came to 7 bases. Germline V gene sequence: CDR1 MNHEY, CDR2 SVGEGT. In nucleotides, the CDR3 is TGTGCCAGCAGTTATTGGGGGACCGGGGAGCTGTTTTTT. Translated, it gives CASSYWGTGELFF.

This clonotype was counted only a few times. The V and J genes are TRBV7-2 and TRBJ2-5; TRBD1 aligns across 7 bases. The V and J ends lost 5 bases and 4 bases, in that order; junction bases with no gene match: 13. Germline loops: CDR1 SGHTA, CDR2 FQGNSA. The CDR3 contains 16 residues. The CDR3 is CASSPGTAQARETQYF. The DNA for the CDR3 is TGTGCCAGCAGCCCTGGGACAGCCCAGGCCAGAGAGACCCAGTACTTC.

This clonotype was seen more than once but under ten times. The chain has TRBV7-9 and TRBJ1-4; D might be TRBD1 (5 bases). Per the germline V gene, CDR1 is SEHNR and CDR2 is FQNEAQ (reference sequence). The CDR3 runs 15 residues. V dropped 4 bases and J dropped 6 bases, with 15 bases sitting between them. CDR3 sequence reads: CASSSGLGDDEKLFF. CDR3 nucleotides: TGTGCCAGCAGCTCAGGGCTCGGGGATGATGAAAAACTGTTTTTT. Supplemented by reference TRBV7-9 and TRBJ1-4, the full variable domain reads DTGVSQNPRHKITKRGQNVTFRCDPISEHNRLYWYRQTLGQGPEFLTYFQNEAQLEKSRLLSDRFSAERPKGSFSTLEIQRTEQGDSAMYLCASSSGLGDDEKLFFGSGTQLSVL.

This clonotype came up many times. The rearrangement joins TRBV28 to TRBJ2-7, with unresolved D. Trimming pared 3 bases from V and 3 bases from J, leaving 9 bases between. The CDR3 is 13 amino acids. CDR1 is MDHEN and CDR2 is SYDVKM in the germline V gene. The chain's CDR3 is CASSLDGLYEQYF. DNA of the CDR3: TGTGCCAGCAGTTTGGACGGTCTCTACGAGCAGTACTTC.

This clonotype was seen more than once but under ten times. This chain links TRBV5-1 with TRBJ2-3; the match to TRBD2 covers 11 bases. The CDR3 is made up of 16 amino acids. The germline V gene encodes CDR1 SGHRS and CDR2 YFSETQ. The ends lost 0 bases at V and 4 bases at J; junction bases unmatched: 4. This CDR3 reads CASSLALAGGADTQYF. CDR3 in DNA: TGCGCCAGCAGCTTGGCCCTAGCGGGGGGTGCAGATACGCAGTATTTT.

This clonotype was observed many times. The chain uses TRBV10-2 and TRBJ2-5; TRBD1 matches 10 bases. This CDR3 has 15 residues. V trimming: 8 bases; J trimming: 5 bases; junction bases outside the gene matches: 11. Germline V lookup: CDR1 WSHSY, CDR2 SAAADI. The CDR3 DNA reads TGCGCCAGCCGTCCCGGGACAGGGGTTGGCGAGACCCAGTACTTC. It encodes CASRPGTGVGETQYF.